The text below deals with one T cell receptor beta chain. It lacks a known antigen. Read coverage stops 3 residues before the CDR3 terminus; the germline J gene supplies the remainder. This sample is drawn from a study of T cells in women clearing cervical HPV infection (dated by TCRdb to about 2018). Study-level background: Cases were some 24 women with histologically confirmed HPV16-related CIN3 or worse, including a couple of invasive cancers. Cases and controls were matched on year of sample collection and on age within five years. The parent cohort enrolled roughly 10,000 women aged 18 or older in Guanacaste, Costa Rica, during about 1992 to 1994 and followed them for approximately 7 years. Since only a few of the women had HLA typing available, the possibility that HLA type was acting as a confounder could not be ruled out. For cases, the median interval between lesion detection and blood sampling was around 150 days, with an interquartile range of about 85 to 220 days. An exploratory proof-of-principle case-control study, nested within the Guanacaste HPV Natural History Study in Costa Rica, was conducted to compare TCR repertoires across cervical HPV16 outcomes. Case blood was taken at the visit when the lesion was first identified, whereas control blood was taken when infection was no longer detected. Cases had a median age of almost 35 years and controls had a median age of about 41, with no significant differences in baseline characteristics. The controls were 25 or so women whose single incident HPV16 infection cleared within 12 months with no development of precancer or cancer. Five blinded duplicates per group were added as quality controls, giving 60 or so samples: 50 participants and 10 replicates. Study-level results and caveats: The cross-sectional design could not show whether the associations came before the infection or were a result of it, and neither effector/memory subsets nor HPV-specific T cells were isolated. Because the number of T cells per sample was unknown, the richness differences could reflect varying T-cell content rather than repertoire biology. Significantly higher TCR repertoire richness was observed in CIN3+ cases than in controls across sequencing depths, whereas no difference in evenness was found. TRBV6-7 relative abundance was lower in cases than in controls (around 0.11% versus 0.16%; Bonferroni P = 0.0008). Random forest classifiers that combined richness and V gene abundances separated cases from controls with an estimated AUC of less than 0.85.

Every participant had a single incident cervical HPV16 infection, and prevalent HPV16 infections were excluded. Cervical HPV DNA was detected with MY09/MY11 PCR, and genotyping was done by dot-blot hybridization. Fifteen mL of heparinized blood were centrifuged, and the buffy coat was split into aliquots, frozen at -30 degrees C, and then kept at -80 degrees C. Genomic DNA was extracted from buffy coat specimens using QIAGEN kits. Per the germline V gene (reference sequence), SGHNT is the CDR1 and YYREEE is the CDR2. The CDR3 goes from the cysteine to the phenylalanine over 14 residues. The 33 bases shown cover part of the CDR3, and their frame starts at base 1. Between the V and J ends, shortened by 4 bases and 2 bases respectively, the junction contains 12 bases. TCR beta CDR3 regions were amplified by multiplex PCR using the immunoSEQ assay from an average of about 1.2 ug genomic DNA per sample. To correct primer bias, the assay used a complete synthetic TCR repertoire to set an amplification baseline. The amplicons were sequenced using the Illumina platform. The authors' pipeline ran thus. Error correction of the sequences involved clustering with frequency ratios plus a modified nearest-neighbor algorithm, after which the sequences were analyzed in the immunoSEQ Analyzer using IMGT gene definitions. At each rarefaction depth, TCR richness and evenness were averaged across 20 rarefaction repeats, and samples with fewer sequences than that depth were excluded. Relative abundances of V, D and J genes were compared between groups using Wilcoxon rank sum tests, with FDR correction applied. In the blinded duplicates, the intraclass correlation was less than 97% for TCR richness and averaged about 80% across 66 gene segments. In TCRdb, the immuneACCESS table is reduced to in-frame sequences with V and J assigned. These tables do not hold every clone; where another copy was compared, an unresolved V gene accounts for under half, and the others remain unexplained. V, J and clone size reflect that table, while D and trimming were determined from the DNA. The sample table records tens of thousands of clones. About 3.7% of the sample comes from the top ten.

This TCR was sampled from a woman aged 18 to 75 with a cervical HPV16 infection that either progressed to CIN3+ or cleared (not recorded which). The sample was blood buffy coat. Rearrangement joined TRBV5-4 to TRBJ2-5; TRBD1 is a weak D gene call, 6 bases matching. Incomplete CDR3 DNA: TGTGCCAGCAGCCTGCCGGGACAACAAGAGACC. It translates as CASSLPGQQET. The full CDR3 is CASSLPGQQETQYF.